The next 26 T cell receptor beta chains were all read from a single sample in a study of shared clonotypes between healthy human individuals. Using immunoSEQ multiplex PCR, the repertoire was profiled, and TCRdb retains in-frame clones only, with some absent. Of a few million clones in the sample, just over 90% were seen once. The sequenced sample consisted of naive CD4+ T cells sorted from blood. Noted subset: CD45RA+ positively selected. All receptors come from a man in his late teens or twenties in good health.

Only one count was recorded for this clone. The chain couples TRBV30 to TRBJ2-1; D may be TRBD2 (6 bases). Trimming removed 0 bases at V and 9 bases at J, with 12 bases between. Per the germline V gene, CDR1 is GTSNPN and CDR2 is SVGIG (reference sequence). This CDR3 is built from 13 residues. The CDR3 reads CAWSVLGGPEQFF. Here the CDR3 DNA reads TGTGCCTGGAGTGTACTGGGGGGTCCTGAGCAGTTCTTC.

The chain combines TRBV4-3 with TRBJ2-4; TRBD1 is a possible D gene (5 bases). CDR3 length equals 17 residues. V lost 0 bases, J lost 7 bases, and 19 bases lay in between. The germline V gene encodes CDR1 LGHNA and CDR2 YSLEER. CDR3 DNA: TGCGCCAGCAGCCAAGATCCGTGGGGCGCCGGACGGAACATTCAGTACTTC. Residues: CASSQDPWGAGRNIQYF.

This clone appeared once. The genes are TRBV11-2 and TRBJ2-1; 7 bases are shared with TRBD2. CDR1 and CDR2 from the germline V gene are SGHAT and FQNNGV. The CDR3 runs 14 residues. V shed 0 bases, J shed 10 bases, and the junction held 6 bases outside the gene matches. CDR3 residues: CASSLDGSRGEQFF. CDR3 in DNA: TGTGCCAGCAGCTTAGATGGGTCGCGGGGGGAGCAGTTCTTC.

The chain couples TRBV2 to TRBJ2-7; 9 bases fit TRBD2. Trimming cost V 7 bases and J 2 bases; bases outside gene matches: 9. The CDR3 contains 15 residues. Germline V gives CDR1 SNHLY, CDR2 FYNNEI. The CDR3 DNA reads TGTGCCAGCACTGTGACTAGCGGAGGCCCCTACGAGCAGTACTTC. Translation gives CASTVTSGGPYEQYF. Looking up the rest from reference TRBV2 and TRBJ2-7 gives the full variable domain: EPEVTQTPSHQVTQMGQEVILRCVPISNHLYFYWYRQILGQKVEFLVSFYNNEISEKSEIFDDQFSVERPDGSNFTLKIRSTKLEDSAMYFCASTVTSGGPYEQYFGPGTRLTVT.

Remarks on this clone: The sample carries other DNA sequences with the same CDR3. The gene calls are TRBV29-1 and TRBJ2-3, with 8 bases fitting TRBD1. The CDR3 spans 12 residues. V gave up 8 bases and J gave up 1 base; unmatched junction bases: 2. Per germline, CDR1 SQVTM and CDR2 ANQGSEA. CDR3 protein: CSLDRGTDTQYF. The CDR3, as DNA: TGCAGCCTGGACAGGGGCACAGATACGCAGTATTTT.

The chain has TRBV30 and TRBJ1-2; TRBD1 agrees at 10 bases. With V trimmed by 4 bases and J by 8 bases, 13 bases remained unmatched. The length of the CDR3 is 15 residues. CDR1 and CDR2 from the germline V gene are GTSNPN and SVGIG (reference sequence). The CDR3 DNA is TGTGCCTGGATCGTCCGGGACAGGGGCGCCGACGGCTACACCTTC. Its protein product is CAWIVRDRGADGYTF.

With regard to this clone: The same CDR3 can be traced to other DNA sequences in this sample. This chain links TRBV5-1 with TRBJ2-3; the D is unclear. The CDR3 has 12 amino acids. The germline CDR1 and CDR2 sequences are SGHRS and YFSETQ. Trimming removed 1 base at V and 3 bases at J, with 3 bases between. This CDR3 is CASSLRTDTQYF. The CDR3 bases are TGCGCCAGCAGCTTGAGGACAGATACGCAGTATTTT.

Note on this clone: Other DNA sequences in this specimen translate into the identical CDR3. The chain has TRBV19 and TRBJ1-3, with D unresolved. CDR3 length: 12 amino acids. V was trimmed by 7 bases and J by 3 bases, leaving 7 bases between them. Germline loops: CDR1 LNHDA, CDR2 SQIVND (reference sequence). The CDR3 sequence is CASTSSGNTIYF. The CDR3 coding sequence is TGTGCCAGTACCTCCAGTGGAAACACCATATATTTT.

The chain uses TRBV27 and TRBJ1-6; 7 nucleotides align to TRBD1. The CDR3 covers 18 residues. The germline CDR1 and CDR2 sequences are MNHEY and SMNVEV (reference sequence). The ends lost 2 bases at V and 0 bases at J; junction bases unmatched: 7. CDR3 sequence (DNA): TGTGCCAGCAGTTTACCCCCGGACAGGAGCTCCTATAATTCACCCCTCCACTTT. Encoded protein: CASSLPPDRSSYNSPLHF.

V usage is TRBV30 and J usage is TRBJ1-2, with D perhaps matching TRBD1 (6 bases). V dropped 2 bases and J dropped 0 bases, with 10 bases sitting between them. Germline CDR1 is GTSNPN and CDR2 is SVGIG (reference sequence). This CDR3 is built from 14 residues. The CDR3 reads CAWSPDRPNYGYTF. The CDR3 DNA sequence: TGTGCCTGGAGTCCTGACAGGCCTAACTATGGCTACACCTTC.

This clone was seen a single time. This same CDR3 is encoded by further DNA sequences in the sample. The chain uses TRBV7-9 and TRBJ2-1; 7 bases line up with TRBD2. The CDR3 has 16 residues. J was trimmed by 3 bases and V by 1 base; bases with no gene match: 6. CDR1 SEHNR and CDR2 FQNEAQ come from the germline V gene (reference sequence). This CDR3 reads CASSLGGGRIYNEQFF. The CDR3 DNA reads as TGTGCCAGCAGCTTAGGTGGCGGGAGAATCTACAATGAGCAGTTCTTC.

The chain combines TRBV11-2 with TRBJ1-5; D is unclear. Germline values: CDR1 SGHAT, CDR2 FQNNGV. Between the trimmed V and J ends, which lost 8 bases and 7 bases, there was a span of 15 bases. This CDR3 spans 13 amino acids. CDR3 loop: CASGTKGSQPQHF. The CDR3 DNA reads TGTGCCAGCGGTACTAAGGGTTCGCAGCCCCAGCATTTT. The full variable domain, its missing parts supplied by reference TRBV11-2 and TRBJ1-5, is EAGVAQSPRYKIIEKRQSVAFWCNPISGHATLYWYQQILGQGPKLLIQFQNNGVVDDSQLPKDRFSAERLKGVDSTLKIQPAKLEDSAVYLCASGTKGSQPQHFGDGTRLSIL.

This rearrangement joins TRBV5-8 to TRBJ2-1; TRBD1 agrees at 9 bases. This CDR3 is built from 17 residues. V gave up 0 bases and J gave up 8 bases; unmatched junction bases: 12. Germline CDR1 SGHTS, CDR2 YDEGEE. CDR3: CASSLDGTGGVSDEQFF. CDR3 coding DNA: TGTGCCAGCAGCTTGGACGGAACAGGGGGCGTCTCGGATGAGCAGTTCTTC.

This chain connects TRBV5-4 to TRBJ1-6; D is ambiguous. Germline CDR1 SGHNT, CDR2 YYREEE (reference sequence). V was cut by 1 base and J by 7 bases, with 9 bases left in between. CDR3 size: 14 residues. CDR3 sequence: CASSLTGSNSPLHF. Here the CDR3 DNA reads TGTGCCAGCAGCTTGACGGGGTCGAATTCACCCCTCCACTTT. Full variable domain (outside the CDR3, taken from reference TRBV5-4 and TRBJ1-6): ETGVTQSPTHLIKTRGQQVTLRCSSQSGHNTVSWYQQALGQGPQFIFQYYREEENGRGNFPPRFSGLQFPNYSSELNVNALELDDSALYLCASSLTGSNSPLHFGNGTRLTVT.

In this sample, this clone turned up once. V usage is TRBV4-3 and J usage is TRBJ2-3; no definite D call. Germline V gene data show CDR1 as LGHNA and CDR2 as YSLEER. CDR3 length: 12 residues. V lost 3 bases to trimming and J lost 8 bases, with 9 bases between them. The CDR3 is CASSQLRGTQYF. CDR3 coding DNA: TGCGCCAGCAGCCAGCTTCGAGGTACGCAGTATTTT.

The chain is built from TRBV5-6 and TRBJ2-7, with 7 bases that match TRBD1. J was trimmed by 3 bases and V by 1 base; bases with no gene match: 10. Germline CDR1 and CDR2: SGHDT and YYEEEE. CDR3 length: 16 amino acids. Here the CDR3 reads CASSLIPGQRDYEQYF. Written as DNA, the CDR3 is TGTGCCAGCAGCTTGATCCCGGGACAGAGAGACTACGAGCAGTACTTC.

This clone has more than one count but fewer than ten. The V and J genes are TRBV28 and TRBJ1-6; D ambiguous. This CDR3 is built from 12 residues. Germline V gives CDR1 MDHEN, CDR2 SYDVKM. Trimming pared 3 bases from V and 7 bases from J, leaving 4 bases between. The CDR3 region is CASSFWNSPLHF. The CDR3 DNA sequence: TGTGCCAGCAGTTTTTGGAATTCACCCCTCCACTTT.

This chain joins TRBV4-1 and TRBJ2-7; possibly TRBD1 or TRBD2 for D (5 bases each). CDR3 length: 14 amino acids. Trimming took off 2 bases at V and 9 bases at J, with 17 bases between the two ends. CDR1 and CDR2 from the germline V gene are MGHRA and YSYEKL. CDR3 sequence reads: CASSQPGRVLRQYF. CDR3 DNA: TGCGCCAGCAGCCAACCGGGACGGGTTTTGAGGCAGTACTTC.

This rearrangement joins TRBV5-8 to TRBJ2-1, with 16 bases identical to TRBD2. There are 16 residues in the CDR3. In germline, CDR1 is SGHTS, CDR2 YDEGEE. V dropped 0 bases and J dropped 9; count of bases not matched to a gene: 3. The CDR3 DNA reads TGTGCCAGCAGCTTGGTGGGGACTAGCGGGAGGGTTGAGCAGTTCTTC. This translates into CASSLVGTSGRVEQFF.

The gene calls are TRBV9 and TRBJ2-3, with 14 nucleotides matching TRBD2. This CDR3 is 17 amino acids long. Germline CDR1 is SGDLS and CDR2 is YYNGEE. J was trimmed by 3 bases and V by 4 bases; bases with no gene match: 7. The CDR3 protein is CASSTSGTSGGTDTQYF. The CDR3 DNA reads as TGTGCCAGCAGCACCTCCGGGACTAGCGGGGGTACAGATACGCAGTATTTT.

CDR3 loop: CAWSPEILEKLFF. In DNA, the CDR3 is TGTGCCTGGAGTCCGGAAATACTTGAAAAACTGTTTTTT. V and J are TRBV30 and TRBJ1-4, with unresolved D. There are 13 residues in the CDR3. Trimming removed 2 bases from V and 7 bases from J, with 11 bases in between. From germline, CDR1 is GTSNPN and CDR2 SVGIG (reference sequence).

V is TRBV10-3 and J is TRBJ2-3, with TRBD1 identical over 10 bases. J was trimmed by 6 bases and V by 10 bases; bases with no gene match: 13. Germline V lookup: CDR1 ENHRY, CDR2 SYGVKD. The CDR3 has 15 residues. The CDR3 bases are TGTGCCACGAAGCCGGGACAGGGGTTTGCGGATACGCAGTATTTT. Amino acids: CATKPGQGFADTQYF.

This clone was counted a single time. The chain joins TRBV7-9 to TRBJ2-2, with TRBD1 identical over 9 bases. This CDR3 spans 16 amino acids. Trimming removed 2 bases from V and 4 bases from J; junction bases left unmatched: 5. The germline gives CDR1 SEHNR, CDR2 FQNEAQ (reference sequence). In DNA, the CDR3 is TGTGCCAGCAGCTTATATGGGACAGGGCTCACCGGGGAGCTGTTTTTT. Amino acids: CASSLYGTGLTGELFF.

The chain employs TRBV28 and TRBJ1-2; D is possibly TRBD1 (6 bases). CDR1 is MDHEN, CDR2 SYDVKM, per germline. Trimming took off 6 bases at V and 9 bases at J, with 14 bases between the two ends. This CDR3 spans 12 amino acids. The CDR3 sequence is CASSRGTYSYTF. CDR3 sequence (DNA): TGTGCCAGCAGCCGAGGGACATACAGCTACACCTTC.

The chain employs TRBV7-2 and TRBJ2-5, with D unclear. This CDR3 contains 14 residues. Per the germline V gene, CDR1 is SGHTA and CDR2 is FQGNSA. The V end lost 5 bases, the J end lost 0 bases, and 10 bases lay between the germline ends. The CDR3 coding sequence is TGTGCCAGCAGCCATGTCGGGCACCAAGAGACCCAGTACTTC. Protein: CASSHVGHQETQYF.

The rearrangement joins TRBV27 to TRBJ1-4, with TRBD1 as a possible D gene (5 bases). The CDR3 extends over 14 amino acids. The V and J ends lost 4 bases and 8 bases respectively, with 14 bases between them. Germline V CDR1 and CDR2: MNHEY, SMNVEV (reference sequence). The CDR3 bases are TGTGCCAGCAGTTCCGGGACTCTACGGGAAAAACTGTTTTTT. It specifies CASSSGTLREKLFF.